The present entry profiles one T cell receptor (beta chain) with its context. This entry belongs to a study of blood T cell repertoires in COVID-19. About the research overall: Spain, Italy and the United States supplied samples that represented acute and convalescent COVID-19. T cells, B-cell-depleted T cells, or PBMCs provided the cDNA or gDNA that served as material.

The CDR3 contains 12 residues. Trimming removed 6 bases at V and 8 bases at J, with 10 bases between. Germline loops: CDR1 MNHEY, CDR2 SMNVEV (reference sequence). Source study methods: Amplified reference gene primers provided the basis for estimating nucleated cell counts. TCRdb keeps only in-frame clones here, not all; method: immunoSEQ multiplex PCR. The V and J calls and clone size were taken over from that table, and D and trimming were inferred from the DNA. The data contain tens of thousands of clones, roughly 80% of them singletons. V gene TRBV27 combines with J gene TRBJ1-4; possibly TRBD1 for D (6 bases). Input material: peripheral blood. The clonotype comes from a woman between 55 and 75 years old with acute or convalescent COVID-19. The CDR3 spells CASRTGWEKLFF. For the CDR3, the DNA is TGTGCCAGCAGGACAGGCTGGGAAAAACTGTTTTTT. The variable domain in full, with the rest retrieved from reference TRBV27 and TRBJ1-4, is EAQVTQNPRYLITVTGKKLTVTCSQNMNHEYMSWYRQDPGLGLRQIYYSMNVEVTDKGDVPEGYKVSRKEKRNFPLILESPSPNQTSLYFCASRTGWEKLFFGSGTQLSVL.